Following are 18 T cell receptor beta chains from one sample sequenced in a study of OX40 agonist ivuxolimab in advanced cancers. Repertoires were generated with immunoSEQ multiplex PCR, while TCRdb's copy carries only in-frame clones and drops some. Here the sample spans 50,000 to 60,000 clones, approximately 90% being singletons. Sequencing was performed on CD4+ or CD8+ T cells sorted from blood, taken in a trial of the OX40 agonist ivuxolimab. Receptors originate from an adult with an advanced solid tumor such as melanoma, head and neck, liver or kidney cancer.

This sequence joins TRBV5-6 and TRBJ1-3; 8 bases agree with TRBD1. CDR1 is SGHDT and CDR2 is YYEEEE in the germline V gene. The CDR3 totals 13 residues. Trimming took 7 bases from V and 3 from J; bases not matched to a gene: 3. The CDR3 region is CASRTGNGNTIYF. CDR3 DNA sequence: TGTGCCAGCCGGACAGGGAATGGAAACACCATATATTTT.

The CDR3 loop is CASSSTIIGDYQETQYF. CDR3 sequence (DNA): TGTGCCAGCAGCTCAACTATAATCGGGGACTATCAAGAGACCCAGTACTTC. The chain links TRBV11-2 to TRBJ2-5; TRBD2 matches at 7 bases. V was clipped by 4 bases and J by 2 bases; unmatched bases: 13. The CDR3 sequence is 17 residues long. Germline CDR1 and CDR2: SGHAT and FQNNGV.

This clone was seen once. The CDR3 DNA is TGTGCCAGCAGCTTAGTAGCCGCAGCCTACGAGCAGTACTTC. Protein sequence: CASSLVAAAYEQYF. V is TRBV11-1 and J is TRBJ2-7; D is uncertain. V was shortened by 1 base and J by 2 bases, with 9 bases between the two germline ends. The CDR3 is made up of 14 amino acids. CDR1 SGHAT and CDR2 FQDESV come from the germline V gene (reference sequence).

CDR3 coding DNA: TGTGCCAGTATGGGTGCGGGACTAGCGGGGTCGGGGGAGCTGTTTTTT. Protein sequence: CASMGAGLAGSGELFF. The chain employs TRBV19 and TRBJ2-2, with 13 bases matching TRBD2. The CDR3 is 16 amino acids. Unmatched junction bases numbered 10, after V lost 7 bases and J lost 8 bases. Per germline, CDR1 LNHDA and CDR2 SQIVND (reference sequence).

This chain links TRBV11-3 with TRBJ2-3; D gene ambiguous. V was clipped by 1 base and J by 0 bases, with 5 bases between them. This CDR3 contains 14 residues. Germline V gene data show CDR1 as SGHNT and CDR2 as YENEEA. The CDR3 nucleotides are TGTGCCAGCAGCTTAGGGGTTAGCACAGATACGCAGTATTTT. Residues: CASSLGVSTDTQYF. The variable domain in full, with the rest retrieved from reference TRBV11-3 and TRBJ2-3, is EAGVVQSPRYKIIEKKQPVAFWCNPISGHNTLYWYLQNLGQGPELLIRYENEEAVDDSQLPKDRFSAERLKGVDSTLKIQPAELGDSAVYLCASSLGVSTDTQYFGPGTRLTVL.

V usage is TRBV6-5 and J usage is TRBJ2-5, with D unresolved. Trimming cost V 6 bases and J 1 base, with 6 bases left between them. CDR1 and CDR2 (germline): MNHEY, SVGAGI. The CDR3 spans 12 residues. The CDR3, as DNA: TGTGCCAGCAGGACCTTCCAAGAGACCCAGTACTTC. As protein: CASRTFQETQYF.

The CDR3 sequence is CASGLAGETQYF. CDR3 coding DNA: TGTGCTAGTGGTTTGGCCGGGGAGACCCAGTACTTC. The rearrangement links TRBV12-5 to TRBJ2-5; D is uncertain. V lost 1 base, J lost 5 bases, and 5 bases lay in between. The CDR3 consists of 12 residues. Germline CDR1 is LGHNT and CDR2 is FRNRAP.

This chain uses TRBV4-1 with TRBJ1-1; no definite D call. This CDR3 is built from 15 residues. Germline CDR1 and CDR2: MGHRA and YSYEKL. The germline V and J ends were trimmed by 1 base and 1 base, with 10 bases remaining between them. CDR3 in DNA: TGCGCCAGCAGCCAAGTCGGAACCAGGAACACTGAAGCTTTCTTT. Translating gives CASSQVGTRNTEAFF.

The chain joins TRBV5-6 to TRBJ2-7, with no clear D. Germline CDR1 reads SGHDT; CDR2 reads YYEEEE. CDR3 length equals 12 residues. Trimming cost V 2 bases and J 7 bases, with 10 bases left between them. CDR3 coding DNA: TGTGCCAGCAGCTTAGGTCGACGGGAGCAGTACTTC. Protein product: CASSLGRREQYF.

The rearrangement joins TRBV6-6 to TRBJ1-1; D remains ambiguous. The germline V gene has CDR1 MNHNY and CDR2 SVGAGI (reference sequence). V was clipped by 2 bases and J by 1 base, with 8 bases between them. The CDR3 is made up of 14 amino acids. CDR3 sequence (DNA): TGTGCCAGCAGTTACGGTCGCGGGAACACTGAAGCTTTCTTT. Its protein product is CASSYGRGNTEAFF.

CDR3 sequence reads: CASSPFSTGANVLTF. The CDR3 DNA is TGCGCCAGCAGCCCCTTCTCAACTGGGGCCAACGTCCTGACTTTC. The chain links TRBV5-1 to TRBJ2-6, with D hard to call. The V end was cut by 4 bases, the J end by 2 bases, with 10 bases between. Germline loops: CDR1 SGHRS, CDR2 YFSETQ. This CDR3 spans 15 amino acids.

The chain employs TRBV27 and TRBJ2-7; 9 bases map to TRBD1. Germline V gives CDR1 MNHEY, CDR2 SMNVEV (reference sequence). This CDR3 comprises 15 residues. Germline trimming cut 6 bases from V and 3 bases from J; bases unmatched to any gene: 9. CDR3 sequence (DNA): TGTGCCAGCAGAAGGACAGGGGACCTTCACTACGAGCAGTACTTC. Protein sequence: CASRRTGDLHYEQYF.

This clone was seen a handful of times. Written as DNA, the CDR3 is TGTGCCAGCAGTTTATACTCAACAGCAACTAATGAAAAACTGTTTTTT. This encodes CASSLYSTATNEKLFF. V is TRBV28 and J is TRBJ1-4, with D unclear. The V gene lost 1 base and the J gene lost 0 bases, with 9 bases spanning the gap. The CDR3 contains 16 residues. Germline V gene data show CDR1 as MDHEN and CDR2 as SYDVKM.

The chain joins TRBV9 to TRBJ2-5; possibly TRBD2 for D (8 bases). The CDR3 contains 15 residues. V lost 4 bases to trimming and J lost 4 bases, with 17 bases between them. CDR1 is SGDLS, CDR2 YYNGEE, per germline. The CDR3 nucleotides are TGTGCCAGCAGCCCCAGGGGGAGCGGGAGAGAGACCCAGTACTTC. This codes for CASSPRGSGRETQYF.

The chain recombines TRBV19 with TRBJ1-2; D unresolved. V was pared by 3 bases and J by 1 base, with 12 bases between. CDR3 length: 15 residues. Germline V gene data show CDR1 as LNHDA and CDR2 as SQIVND (reference sequence). The CDR3 protein is CASSIVPARNYGYTF. CDR3 DNA: TGTGCCAGTAGTATTGTACCGGCTCGTAACTATGGCTACACCTTC. Using reference TRBV19 and TRBJ1-2 for the parts outside the CDR3, the full variable domain is DGGITQSPKYLFRKEGQNVTLSCEQNLNHDAMYWYRQDPGQGLRLIYYSQIVNDFQKGDIAEGYSVSREKKESFPLTVTSAQKNPTAFYLCASSIVPARNYGYTFGSGTRLTVV.

The chain uses TRBV10-3 and TRBJ1-1; D may be TRBD1 (5 bases). Per the germline V gene, CDR1 is ENHRY and CDR2 is SYGVKD. CDR3 length: 14 residues. V was shortened by 10 bases and J by 4 bases, with 19 bases between the two germline ends. CDR3 protein: CARGKRYIGTEAFF. Here the CDR3 DNA reads TGTGCCAGGGGGAAGAGGTATATCGGCACTGAAGCTTTCTTT.

This clone showed up just a few times. The rearrangement links TRBV5-6 to TRBJ1-1; perhaps TRBD1 as D (5 bases). From germline, CDR1 is SGHDT and CDR2 YYEEEE. V lost 3 bases and J lost 7, with 13 bases in between. The CDR3 totals 13 residues. CDR3 sequence: CASSWGKQIEAFF. The DNA for the CDR3 is TGTGCCAGCAGCTGGGGCAAGCAAATTGAAGCTTTCTTT.

The count of this clone is one. J is TRBJ2-3 and V is TRBV5-6; 7 bases are a match to TRBD2. J was trimmed by 6 bases and V by 2 bases; bases with no gene match: 6. The CDR3 has 14 residues. Per the germline V gene, CDR1 is SGHDT and CDR2 is YYEEEE. As DNA, the CDR3 is TGTGCCAGCAGCTTACACGGGAGGTTCGATACGCAGTATTTT. The encoded protein is CASSLHGRFDTQYF.